This T cell receptor beta chain comes out of a study of control samples from healthy donors and cancer patients. V lost 4 bases to trimming and J lost 3 bases, with 23 bases between them. The CDR3 is 18 residues long. Per the germline V gene, CDR1 is SGHDN and CDR2 is FVKESK. Method: immunoSEQ multiplex PCR; TCRdb's copy keeps in-frame clones and lacks some. The sample lists about 61,000 clones, 90% seen once, with under 7% in the top ten. Sample: PBMCs. The genes are TRBV14 and TRBJ2-3; perhaps TRBD1 as D (5 bases). The clonotype comes from a man aged 60 to 75 with colorectal cancer. The DNA of the CDR3 is TGTGCCAGCAGCCGTACGCAGGGTGGGATAGCTATAACAGATACGCAGTATTTT. Translating gives CASSRTQGGIAITDTQYF.